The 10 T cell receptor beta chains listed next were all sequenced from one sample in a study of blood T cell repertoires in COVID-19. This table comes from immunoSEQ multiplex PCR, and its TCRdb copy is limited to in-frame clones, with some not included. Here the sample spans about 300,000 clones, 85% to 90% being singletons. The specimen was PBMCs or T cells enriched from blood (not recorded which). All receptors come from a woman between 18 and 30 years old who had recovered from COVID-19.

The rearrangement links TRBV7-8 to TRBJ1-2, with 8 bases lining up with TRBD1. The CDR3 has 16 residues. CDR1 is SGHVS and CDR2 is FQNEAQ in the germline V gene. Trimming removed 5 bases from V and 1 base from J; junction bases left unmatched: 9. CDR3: CASSRGTGENNYGYTF. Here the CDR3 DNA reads TGTGCCAGCAGCCGCGGGACAGGAGAAAATAACTATGGCTACACCTTC.

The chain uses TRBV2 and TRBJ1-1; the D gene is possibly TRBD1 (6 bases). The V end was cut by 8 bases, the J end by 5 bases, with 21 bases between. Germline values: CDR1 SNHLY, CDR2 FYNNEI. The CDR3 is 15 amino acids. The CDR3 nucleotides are TGTGCCAGCGTAAACAGGGATTATGTTGTTACTGAAGCTTTCTTT. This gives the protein CASVNRDYVVTEAFF.

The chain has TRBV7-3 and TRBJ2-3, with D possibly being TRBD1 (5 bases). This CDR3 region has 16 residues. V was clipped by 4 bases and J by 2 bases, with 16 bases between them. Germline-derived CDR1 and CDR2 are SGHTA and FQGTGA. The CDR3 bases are TGTGCCAGCAGCTCCCTGGGGCAGGGTAACACAGATACGCAGTATTTT. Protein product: CASSSLGQGNTDTQYF.

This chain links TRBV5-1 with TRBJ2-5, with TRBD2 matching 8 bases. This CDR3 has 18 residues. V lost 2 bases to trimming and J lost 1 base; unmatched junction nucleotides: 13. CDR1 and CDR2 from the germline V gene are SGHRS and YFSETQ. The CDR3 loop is CASSLVLRGRTTQETQYF. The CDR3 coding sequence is TGCGCCAGCAGCTTAGTCCTGCGCGGGAGGACGACCCAAGAGACCCAGTACTTC.

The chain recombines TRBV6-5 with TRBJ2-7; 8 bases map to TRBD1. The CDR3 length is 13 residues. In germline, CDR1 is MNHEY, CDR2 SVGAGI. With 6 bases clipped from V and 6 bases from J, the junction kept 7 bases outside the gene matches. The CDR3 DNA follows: TGTGCCAGCAGATCCCGACAGGGGAGCGAGCAGTACTTC. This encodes CASRSRQGSEQYF.

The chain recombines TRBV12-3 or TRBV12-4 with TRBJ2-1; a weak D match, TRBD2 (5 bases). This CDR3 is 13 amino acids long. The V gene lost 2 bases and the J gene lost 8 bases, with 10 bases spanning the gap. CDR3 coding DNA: TGTGCCAGCAGTTTACTACCGCGGGATGAGCAGTTCTTC. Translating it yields CASSLLPRDEQFF.

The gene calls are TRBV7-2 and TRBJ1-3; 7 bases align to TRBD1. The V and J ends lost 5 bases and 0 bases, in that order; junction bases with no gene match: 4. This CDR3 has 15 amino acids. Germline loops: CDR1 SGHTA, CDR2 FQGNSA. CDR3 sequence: CASSLRGSSGNTIYF. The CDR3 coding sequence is TGTGCCAGCAGCCTCAGGGGGAGCTCTGGAAACACCATATATTTT.

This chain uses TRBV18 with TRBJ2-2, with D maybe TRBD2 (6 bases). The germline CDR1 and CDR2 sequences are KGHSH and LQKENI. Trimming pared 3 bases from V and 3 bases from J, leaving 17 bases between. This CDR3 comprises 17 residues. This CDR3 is CASSPRTGGSYTGELFF. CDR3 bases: TGTGCCAGCTCACCCCGAACCGGGGGTTCCTACACCGGGGAGCTGTTTTTT.

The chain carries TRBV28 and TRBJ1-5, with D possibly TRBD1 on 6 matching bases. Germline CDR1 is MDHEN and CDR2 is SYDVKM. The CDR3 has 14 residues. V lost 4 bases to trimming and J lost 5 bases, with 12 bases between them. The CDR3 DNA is TGTGCCAGCAGTTCCGGGACACTCGATCAGCCCCAGCATTTT. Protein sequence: CASSSGTLDQPQHF.

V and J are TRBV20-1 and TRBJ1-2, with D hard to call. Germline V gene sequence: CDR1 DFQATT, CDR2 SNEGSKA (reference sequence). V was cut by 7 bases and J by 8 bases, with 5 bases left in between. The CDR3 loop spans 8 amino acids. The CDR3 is CSVRGYTF. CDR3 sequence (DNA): TGCAGTGTGAGGGGCTACACCTTC.